The 19 T cell receptor beta chains presented below share a single source sample, sequenced in a study of blood T cell repertoires in COVID-19. Profiling relied on immunoSEQ multiplex PCR, and the TCRdb table lists in-frame clones only, not all of them. The sample yields roughly 330,000 clones, 86% seen once. The sample comprised peripheral blood. The receptors were gathered from a woman aged 45-59 years with acute or convalescent COVID-19.

This clone was counted between two and nine times. CDR3 region: CASSRVGDRAYGYTF. The CDR3 DNA is TGCGCCAGCAGCCGGGTTGGGGACAGGGCTTATGGCTACACCTTC. This chain joins TRBV4-1 and TRBJ1-2; 9 bases line up with TRBD1. Germline V lookup: CDR1 MGHRA, CDR2 YSYEKL. This CDR3 contains 15 residues. With V trimmed by 4 bases and J by 5 bases, 8 bases remained unmatched.

J is TRBJ1-1 and V is TRBV9; TRBD1 matches at 7 bases. Germline CDR1 SGDLS, CDR2 YYNGEE. The J segment lost 3 bases and the V segment lost 2 bases, leaving 7 bases of the junction unmatched. The CDR3 has 15 residues. In nucleotides, the CDR3 is TGTGCCAGCAGCGTTGTGAAGGGGGCAGACACTGAAGCTTTCTTT. It codes for CASSVVKGADTEAFF.

This clone has only a few counts. The chain is built from TRBV29-1 and TRBJ2-7, with D perhaps matching TRBD1 (5 bases). Trimming left V 7 bases short and J 5 bases short, with 15 bases between. The CDR3 has 12 amino acids. From germline, CDR1 is SQVTM and CDR2 ANQGSEA. This CDR3 reads CSARWGRDEQYF. The CDR3 DNA reads as TGCAGCGCCCGTTGGGGCAGGGACGAGCAGTACTTC.

V and J are TRBV9 and TRBJ2-2, with 10 nucleotides matching TRBD2. J lost 2 bases, V lost 4 bases, and 5 bases had no gene match. The V gene's germline CDR1 is SGDLS and CDR2 YYNGEE. The CDR3 has 16 residues. CDR3: CASSILAGGNTGELFF. In DNA, the CDR3 is TGTGCCAGCAGCATCTTAGCGGGAGGAAACACCGGGGAGCTGTTTTTT.

V is TRBV7-2 and J is TRBJ2-5, with 16 bases identical to TRBD2. The CDR3 runs 17 residues. The germline CDR1 and CDR2 sequences are SGHTA and FQGNSA. The J segment lost 5 bases and the V segment lost 0 bases, leaving 3 bases of the junction unmatched. The CDR3 loop is CASSLAWGLAGGETQYF. CDR3 nucleotides: TGTGCCAGCAGCTTAGCGTGGGGACTAGCGGGAGGGGAGACCCAGTACTTC.

This chain connects TRBV19 to TRBJ2-1; no clear D gene. Per germline, CDR1 LNHDA and CDR2 SQIVND (reference sequence). The CDR3 is made up of 13 amino acids. V was clipped by 5 bases and J by 6 bases, with 11 bases between them. CDR3 in DNA: TGTGCCAGTAGTGTAATGACTGTCAATGAGCAGTTCTTC. This gives the protein CASSVMTVNEQFF.

This chain connects TRBV5-4 to TRBJ1-1; D may be TRBD1 (6 bases). Trimming took 5 bases from V and 1 from J, leaving 15 bases between them. Germline V lookup: CDR1 SGHNT, CDR2 YYREEE (reference sequence). CDR3 size: 15 residues. The CDR3, as DNA: TGTGCCAGCAGTGCCGAGACAGGCAGGAACACTGAAGCTTTCTTT. It specifies CASSAETGRNTEAFF.

This chain joins TRBV5-6 and TRBJ1-5; 7 bases match TRBD1. This CDR3 is built from 15 residues. Germline CDR1 reads SGHDT; CDR2 reads YYEEEE. The J segment lost 7 bases and the V segment lost 4 bases, leaving 11 bases of the junction unmatched. Here the CDR3 reads CASSRGGQGGQPQHF. CDR3 DNA sequence: TGTGCCAGCAGCCGGGGGGGGCAGGGGGGACAGCCCCAGCATTTT.

This clone was recorded once. The chain has TRBV27 and TRBJ1-2, with D perhaps matching TRBD1 (5 bases). The CDR3 runs to 15 residues. The V and J ends lost 4 bases and 4 bases respectively, with 16 bases between them. The germline CDR1 and CDR2 sequences are MNHEY and SMNVEV (reference sequence). CDR3 DNA: TGTGCCAGCAGTTCGAGACTAGGGGCGGTCTATGGCTACACCTTC. Its protein product is CASSSRLGAVYGYTF.

In its sample, this clone was seen once. The CDR3 region has the DNA TGCGCCAGCAGCCCAAACGCCGGACTAGAGCAGTTCTTC. Amino acid sequence: CASSPNAGLEQFF. The rearrangement joins TRBV5-1 to TRBJ2-1; the D gene is possibly TRBD2 (6 bases). The germline V gene encodes CDR1 SGHRS and CDR2 YFSETQ. V gave up 4 bases and J gave up 10 bases, with 15 bases separating them. The CDR3 spans 13 residues.

The rearrangement links TRBV11-3 to TRBJ1-5; 11 bases align to TRBD1. The CDR3 length is 16 residues. V shed 5 bases and J 5 bases; nucleotides not matched to a gene: 8. CDR1 and CDR2 from the germline V gene are SGHNT and YENEEA. CDR3: CASSPRDRGYYQPQHF. The CDR3, as DNA: TGTGCCAGCAGCCCAAGGGACAGGGGGTATTATCAGCCCCAGCATTTT.

In its sample, this clone was seen a few times. The V call is TRBV29-1, the J call TRBJ1-2; 7 nucleotides line up with TRBD1. The CDR3 has 11 amino acids. Germline values: CDR1 SQVTM, CDR2 ANQGSEA. V dropped 4 bases and J dropped 6; count of bases not matched to a gene: 2. The CDR3 DNA follows: TGCAGCGTTGGGGACAGCGATGGCTACACCTTC. It yields the protein CSVGDSDGYTF.

This clone has only one observation. The CDR3 loop reads CASSPSAGGELALTF. As DNA, the CDR3 is TGTGCCAGCTCACCGTCAGCAGGGGGCGAATTAGCGCTGACCTTC. The chain recombines TRBV18 with TRBJ1-2, with 8 bases aligning to TRBD1. Germline lookup yields CDR1 KGHSH and CDR2 LQKENI. This CDR3 spans 15 amino acids. With 3 bases clipped from V and 14 bases from J, the junction kept 17 bases outside the gene matches.

The chain combines TRBV13 with TRBJ2-1; 12 bases match TRBD2. This CDR3 spans 16 amino acids. The V and J ends lost 5 bases and 2 bases, in that order; junction bases with no gene match: 4. Per germline, CDR1 PRHDT and CDR2 FYEKMQ (reference sequence). The CDR3, as DNA: TGTGCCAGCAGCCTACGGACTAGCGGGGCCTACAATGAGCAGTTCTTC. Translated: CASSLRTSGAYNEQFF. The variable domain in full, completed from reference TRBV13 and TRBJ2-1, reads AAGVIQSPRHLIKEKRETATLKCYPIPRHDTVYWYQQGPGQDPQFLISFYEKMQSDKGSIPDRFSAQQFSDYHSELNMSSLELGDSALYFCASSLRTSGAYNEQFFGPGTRLTVL.

The chain joins TRBV12-3 or TRBV12-4 to TRBJ1-1; no definite D call. This CDR3 comprises 11 residues. Between the trimmed V and J ends, which lost 5 bases and 6 bases, there was a span of 7 bases. CDR3 region: CASSEVSEAFF. Written as DNA, the CDR3 is TGTGCCAGCAGTGAGGTCTCTGAAGCTTTCTTT.

The sample holds one count of this clone. The V call is TRBV10-3, the J call TRBJ2-1; TRBD1 aligns across 7 bases. The CDR3 consists of 14 residues. Germline V gene sequence: CDR1 ENHRY, CDR2 SYGVKD. Unmatched junction bases numbered 4, after V lost 4 bases and J lost 4 bases. The DNA of the CDR3 is TGTGCCATCAGTGCGGCAGGGGGTTACAATGAGCAGTTCTTC. This sequence encodes CAISAAGGYNEQFF.

This chain links TRBV30 with TRBJ1-1; TRBD1 is a possible D gene (5 bases). The germline gives CDR1 GTSNPN, CDR2 SVGIG (reference sequence). The CDR3 covers 13 residues. V shed 0 bases and J shed 1 base, with 6 bases lying between them. CDR3 nucleotide sequence: TGTGCCTGGAGTGTTCAGGGGAACACTGAAGCTTTCTTT. Translation gives CAWSVQGNTEAFF.

The chain couples TRBV30 to TRBJ1-2, with 10 bases aligning to TRBD1. The CDR3 is 16 residues long. Germline CDR1 and CDR2: GTSNPN and SVGIG (reference sequence). The junction had 7 bases not matched to a gene; V was cut back by 3 bases and J by 0 bases. The CDR3 protein is CAWSITGTGANYGYTF. The CDR3 DNA is TGTGCCTGGAGCATCACCGGGACAGGGGCTAACTATGGCTACACCTTC.

This clone appeared once. This chain uses TRBV7-2 with TRBJ1-3, with a weak D call TRBD1 (6 bases). CDR1 is SGHTA and CDR2 is FQGNSA in the germline V gene. This CDR3 has 15 amino acids. V was pared by 1 base and J by 4 bases, with 11 bases between. The CDR3 nucleotides read TGTGCCAGCAGCTTAGTGGGCAGGGGAGGAAACACCATATATTTT. Translated: CASSLVGRGGNTIYF.